One sample yielded the 20 T cell receptor beta chains listed below, sequenced in a study of somatic mutations in cytotoxic T cells in rheumatoid arthritis. Assay: immunoSEQ multiplex PCR; the TCRdb copy retains only in-frame clones and omits some. The table includes around 24,000 clones, roughly 82% detected once. Sequenced sample: CD8+ T cells sorted from blood. The receptors here all came from a man in his forties or fifties in good health.

The CDR3 here is CASSLEPGPFGEQFF. CDR3 DNA sequence: TGTGCCAGCAGCTTAGAACCAGGGCCCTTCGGTGAGCAGTTCTTC. The chain has TRBV7-8 and TRBJ2-1, with a weak D call TRBD1 (5 bases). Trimming removed 1 base at V and 9 bases at J, with 16 bases between. CDR3 length: 15 residues. Germline assignment: CDR1 SGHVS and CDR2 FQNEAQ.

The J gene is TRBJ2-7, the V gene TRBV27; the D gene is possibly TRBD2 (6 bases). Trimming took off 6 bases at V and 5 bases at J, with 14 bases between the two ends. CDR1 MNHEY and CDR2 SMNVEV come from the germline V gene (reference sequence). This CDR3 has 13 amino acids. DNA for the CDR3: TGTGCCAGCAGGTACCTAGCGCCCAACGAGCAGTACTTC. Protein sequence: CASRYLAPNEQYF.

The chain links TRBV7-2 to TRBJ2-1; D remains ambiguous. The CDR3 has 17 residues. From germline, CDR1 is SGHTA and CDR2 FQGNSA. Trimming pared 5 bases from V and 5 bases from J, leaving 22 bases between. Here the CDR3 reads CASSLKLRSHLHNEQFF. In DNA form, the CDR3 reads TGTGCCAGCAGCCTCAAGTTGCGGAGCCATCTTCACAATGAGCAGTTCTTC.

The chain carries TRBV6-4 and TRBJ1-1; D remains ambiguous. The CDR3 extends over 13 amino acids. Trimming stripped 2 bases from V and 0 bases from J, with 4 bases between. Germline V gene lookup returns CDR1 MRHNA and CDR2 SNTAGT. CDR3 bases: TGTGCCAGCAGTGACAGGATGAACACTGAAGCTTTCTTT. Translated: CASSDRMNTEAFF.

This clone is a singleton in its sample. The V call is TRBV6-5, the J call TRBJ2-7; 9 nucleotides agree with TRBD2. The CDR3 length is 13 residues. V lost 8 bases to trimming and J lost 6 bases; unmatched junction nucleotides: 8. Germline loops: CDR1 MNHEY, CDR2 SVGAGI. CDR3: CASSLSGSAEQYF. Written as DNA, the CDR3 is TGTGCCAGCTCTCTTAGCGGGAGCGCCGAGCAGTACTTC.

The chain carries TRBV6-5 and TRBJ2-7; D is perhaps TRBD2 (6 bases). CDR1 is MNHEY, CDR2 SVGAGI, per germline. The V gene lost 0 bases and the J gene lost 2 bases, with 14 bases spanning the gap. The CDR3 totals 16 residues. CDR3 DNA: TGTGCCAGCAGTTACTCTCACGGGGGAGTACCCTACGAGCAGTACTTC. Protein product: CASSYSHGGVPYEQYF.

This chain joins TRBV10-3 and TRBJ2-1, with D hard to call. Germline V gene sequence: CDR1 ENHRY, CDR2 SYGVKD. CDR3 length equals 14 residues. V lost 0 bases and J lost 14, with 17 bases in between. The CDR3 coding sequence is TGTGCCATCAGTGAGTCGCTGGACCCCTCAATCAAGTTCTTC. Protein: CAISESLDPSIKFF.

The V call is TRBV11-3, the J call TRBJ2-1; 8 bases are shared with TRBD2. Germline-derived CDR1 and CDR2 are SGHNT and YENEEA. J gave up 8 bases and V 5 bases, and 17 bases lay outside the gene matches. This CDR3 region has 17 residues. This chain's CDR3 is CASSITPGLVYTDEQFF. In DNA form, the CDR3 reads TGTGCCAGCAGCATAACCCCGGGACTAGTTTATACCGATGAGCAGTTCTTC.

The CDR3 DNA follows: TGTGCCAGCAGTGAATATTGGGGGGTCCAAGAGACCCAGTACTTC. It yields the protein CASSEYWGVQETQYF. The rearrangement links TRBV25-1 to TRBJ2-5; D is possibly TRBD2 (6 bases). Germline V lookup: CDR1 MGHDK, CDR2 SYGVNS. The CDR3 totals 15 residues. V dropped 0 bases and J dropped 1 base, with 9 bases sitting between them.

The V and J genes are TRBV9 and TRBJ1-1; D is uncertain. This CDR3 is built from 14 residues. The germline CDR1 and CDR2 sequences are SGDLS and YYNGEE. V was shortened by 3 bases and J by 2 bases, with 11 bases between the two germline ends. The CDR3 region has the DNA TGTGCCAGCAGCGGGGCAGACCCTAACACTGAAGCTTTCTTT. It specifies CASSGADPNTEAFF.

CDR3 DNA: TGTGCCAGCAGTGACTCGCGCGCGAACACCGGGGAGCTGTTTTTT. Its protein product is CASSDSRANTGELFF. The chain recombines TRBV6-4 with TRBJ2-2; D not resolved. Germline loops: CDR1 MRHNA, CDR2 SNTAGT. This CDR3 has 15 residues. Trimming took off 0 bases at V and 0 bases at J, with 5 bases between the two ends.

This chain links TRBV7-8 with TRBJ1-2, with D tentatively TRBD1 (6 bases). V lost 4 bases and J lost 8, with 20 bases in between. CDR1 is SGHVS and CDR2 is FQNEAQ in the germline V gene. The CDR3 has 15 residues. The CDR3 nucleotides are TGTGCCAGCAGCTACCGGGAGGGGGGCCGGAGGGGCTACACCTTC. As protein: CASSYREGGRRGYTF.

This chain links TRBV2 with TRBJ2-1; TRBD2 matches at 7 bases. The germline V gene has CDR1 SNHLY and CDR2 FYNNEI. Losses at the gene ends were 9 bases for V and 3 bases for J; bases not matched to a gene: 2. This CDR3 is 12 amino acids long. The CDR3 is CASREDYNEQFF. The CDR3 coding sequence is TGTGCCAGTCGGGAGGACTACAATGAGCAGTTCTTC.

About this clone: The junction does not match germline at one end; this may be a read error. The V gene is TRBV11-1, the J gene TRBJ2-7; possible D gene TRBD2, 6 bases. Germline V gives CDR1 SGHAT, CDR2 FQDESV (reference sequence). This CDR3 spans 15 amino acids. The CDR3 sequence is CASSPGGGSSYEQYF. The CDR3 DNA follows: TGCGCCAGCAGCCCCGGGGGTGGGAGTTCCTACGAGCAGTACTTC.

J is TRBJ2-7 and V is TRBV6-1, with D hard to call. The germline CDR1 and CDR2 sequences are MNHNS and SASEGT. Trimming took 6 bases from V and 5 from J, leaving 11 bases between them. The CDR3 spans 12 residues. The CDR3 loop reads CASRQTKHEQYF. For the CDR3, the DNA is TGTGCCAGCAGGCAAACTAAACACGAGCAGTACTTC.

The chain has TRBV7-8 and TRBJ2-3; weak D call: TRBD2 (5 bases). Trimming took off 2 bases at V and 6 bases at J, with 12 bases between the two ends. Germline CDR1 is SGHVS and CDR2 is FQNEAQ. The CDR3 consists of 14 residues. CDR3 sequence reads: CASSLWERMDTQYF. In DNA form, the CDR3 reads TGTGCCAGCAGCTTATGGGAGCGAATGGATACGCAGTATTTT.

The chain carries TRBV7-7 and TRBJ2-7; tentative D call: TRBD2 (5 bases). This CDR3 has 15 amino acids. Trimming pared 1 base from V and 3 bases from J, leaving 13 bases between. Per the germline V gene, CDR1 is SSHAT and CDR2 is FNYEAQ (reference sequence). The CDR3 region is CASSLVVGVSYEQYF. In DNA, the CDR3 is TGTGCCAGCAGCTTAGTGGTGGGAGTTAGCTACGAGCAGTACTTC.

The V call is TRBV29-1, the J call TRBJ1-2; 8 bases fit TRBD1. The germline gives CDR1 SQVTM, CDR2 ANQGSEA. The CDR3 runs 14 residues. The V segment lost 6 bases and the J segment 2 bases; nucleotides outside the gene matches: 8. CDR3 residues: CSVDDRGPNYGYTF. DNA for the CDR3: TGCAGCGTAGACGACAGGGGACCGAACTATGGCTACACCTTC.

CDR3 loop: CASSPAVISGRTEEQETQYF. The CDR3 DNA is TGCGCCAGCAGCCCAGCCGTAATTAGCGGGAGAACAGAGGAGCAAGAGACCCAGTACTTC. V and J are TRBV4-1 and TRBJ2-5, with 9 bases that match TRBD2. J gave up 2 bases and V 4 bases, and 20 bases lay outside the gene matches. The CDR3 loop spans 20 amino acids. The germline gives CDR1 MGHRA, CDR2 YSYEKL.

The chain employs TRBV11-2 and TRBJ2-7; D is unclear. There are 12 residues in the CDR3. Germline-derived CDR1 and CDR2 are SGHAT and FQNNGV. Between the trimmed V and J ends, which lost 4 bases and 7 bases, there was a span of 11 bases. CDR3 coding DNA: TGTGCCAGCAGCTCCTCCGTGAGTGAGCAGTACTTC. Encoded protein: CASSSSVSEQYF. Full variable domain (missing parts from reference TRBV11-2 and TRBJ2-7): EAGVAQSPRYKIIEKRQSVAFWCNPISGHATLYWYQQILGQGPKLLIQFQNNGVVDDSQLPKDRFSAERLKGVDSTLKIQPAKLEDSAVYLCASSSSVSEQYFGPGTRLTVT.